This T cell receptor (beta chain) was recovered during a study of STAT5B mutations in CD4+ large granular lymphocyte leukemia. This clone was detected once. As yet, its antigen is unknown. How the authors handled the data: Productive clonotypes were detectable down to 2.59 x 10-5 frequency. Clones were read by immunoSEQ multiplex PCR, and TCRdb kept only the in-frame ones, dropping some. For V, J and clone size, that table is used; D and trimming come from the DNA. The repertoire holds around 34,000 clones, with 65% to 90% as singletons. Whole-study findings and limits: Compared with healthy controls (2/35), patient top clones favored TRBV06 (8/27). About a quarter of private leukemic clonotypes occurred rarely in other patients' non-leukemic repertoires.

Losses at the gene ends were 5 bases for V and 4 bases for J; bases not matched to a gene: 2. This CDR3 spans 13 amino acids. The germline gives CDR1 GTSNPN, CDR2 SVGIG (reference sequence). Healthy controls were blood donor buffy coats. This receptor was identified in a human donor in good health. Sequencing was done on a sample of CD4+ T cells from blood buffy coats. The V gene is TRBV30, the J gene TRBJ2-5, with 12 bases aligning to TRBD2. CDR3 residues: CAWSTSGGETQYF. The CDR3 nucleotides read TGTGCCTGGTCGACTAGCGGGGGAGAGACCCAGTACTTC.